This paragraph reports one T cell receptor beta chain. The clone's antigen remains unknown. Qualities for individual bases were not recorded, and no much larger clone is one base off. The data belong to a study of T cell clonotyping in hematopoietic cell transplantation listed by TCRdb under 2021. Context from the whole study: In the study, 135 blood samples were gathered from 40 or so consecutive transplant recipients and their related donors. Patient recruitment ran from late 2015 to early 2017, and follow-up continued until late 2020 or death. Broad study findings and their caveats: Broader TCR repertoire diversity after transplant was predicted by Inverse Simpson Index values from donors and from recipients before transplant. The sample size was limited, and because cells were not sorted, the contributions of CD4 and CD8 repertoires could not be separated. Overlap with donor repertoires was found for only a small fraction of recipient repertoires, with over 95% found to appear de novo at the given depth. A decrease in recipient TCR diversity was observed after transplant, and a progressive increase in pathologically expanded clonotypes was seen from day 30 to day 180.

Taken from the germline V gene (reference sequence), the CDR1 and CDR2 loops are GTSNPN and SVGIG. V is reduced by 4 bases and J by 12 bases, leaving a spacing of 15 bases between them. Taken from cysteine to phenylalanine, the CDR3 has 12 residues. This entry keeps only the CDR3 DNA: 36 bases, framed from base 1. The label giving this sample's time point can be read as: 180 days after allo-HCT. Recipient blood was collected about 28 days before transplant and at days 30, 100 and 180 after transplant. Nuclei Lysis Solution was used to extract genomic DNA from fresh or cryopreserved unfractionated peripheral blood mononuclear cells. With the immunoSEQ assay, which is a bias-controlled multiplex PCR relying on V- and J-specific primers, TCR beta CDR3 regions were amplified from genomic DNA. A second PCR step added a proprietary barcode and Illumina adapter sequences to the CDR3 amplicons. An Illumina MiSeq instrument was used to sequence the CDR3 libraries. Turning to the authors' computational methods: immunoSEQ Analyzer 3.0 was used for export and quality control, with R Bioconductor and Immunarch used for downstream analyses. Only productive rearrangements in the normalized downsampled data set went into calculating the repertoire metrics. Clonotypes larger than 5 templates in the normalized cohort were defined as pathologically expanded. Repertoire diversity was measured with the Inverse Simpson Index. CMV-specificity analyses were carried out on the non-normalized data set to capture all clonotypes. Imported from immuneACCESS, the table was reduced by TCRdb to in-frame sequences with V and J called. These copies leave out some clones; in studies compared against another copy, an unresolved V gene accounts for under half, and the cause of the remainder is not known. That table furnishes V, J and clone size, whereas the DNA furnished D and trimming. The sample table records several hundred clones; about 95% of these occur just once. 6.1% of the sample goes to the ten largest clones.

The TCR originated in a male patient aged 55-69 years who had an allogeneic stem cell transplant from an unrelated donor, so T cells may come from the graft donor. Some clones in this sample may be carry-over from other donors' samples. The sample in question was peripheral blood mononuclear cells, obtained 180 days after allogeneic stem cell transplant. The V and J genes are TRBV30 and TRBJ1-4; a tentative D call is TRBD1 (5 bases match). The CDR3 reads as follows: CAWTRRGDQLFF. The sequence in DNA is TGTGCCTGGACCCGACGAGGGGACCAACTGTTTTTT.